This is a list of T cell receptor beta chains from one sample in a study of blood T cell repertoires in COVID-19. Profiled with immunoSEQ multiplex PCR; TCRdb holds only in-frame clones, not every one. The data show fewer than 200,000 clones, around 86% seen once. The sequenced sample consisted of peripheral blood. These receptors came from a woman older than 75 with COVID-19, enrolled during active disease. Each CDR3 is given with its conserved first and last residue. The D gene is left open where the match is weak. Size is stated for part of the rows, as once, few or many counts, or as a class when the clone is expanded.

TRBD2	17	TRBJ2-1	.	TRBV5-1	TGCGCCAGCAGCAAGGGACTAGCGGTTAGCTTCTACAATGAGCAGTTCTTC	CASSKGLAVSFYNEQFF
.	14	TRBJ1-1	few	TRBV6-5	TGTGCCAGCAGAACCGGGACAAGGAGCACTGAAGCTTTCTTT	CASRTGTRSTEAFF
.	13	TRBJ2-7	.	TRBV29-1	TGCAGCGTCGCCACGGGTGCGGGTTACGAGCAGTACTTC	CSVATGAGYEQYF
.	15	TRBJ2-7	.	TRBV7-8	TGTGCCAGCAGTCAAGAGGTGGCCAACTCCTACGAGCAGTACTTC	CASSQEVANSYEQYF
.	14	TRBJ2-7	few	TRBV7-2	TGTGCCAGCAGCTCCGGCGGCAGCTCCTACGAGCAGTACTTC	CASSSGGSSYEQYF
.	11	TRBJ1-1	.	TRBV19	TGTGCCAGTATGCAGGGGATGGAAGCTTTCTTT	CASMQGMEAFF
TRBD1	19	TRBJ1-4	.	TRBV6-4	TGTGCCAGCAGTGACCTGCGACAGGGTTCTATATACGGTAATGAAAAACTGTTTTTT	CASSDLRQGSIYGNEKLFF
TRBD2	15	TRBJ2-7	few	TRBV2	TGTGCCAGCAGTGTCACGATAGCGGGAGGGAGCGAGCAGTACTTC	CASSVTIAGGSEQYF
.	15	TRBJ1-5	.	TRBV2	TGTGCCAGCAGTCGGGACACCTATAGCAATCAGCCCCAGCATTTT	CASSRDTYSNQPQHF
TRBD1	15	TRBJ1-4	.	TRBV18	TGTGCCAGCTCACCCCAGGGGGTAACTAATGAAAAACTGTTTTTT	CASSPQGVTNEKLFF
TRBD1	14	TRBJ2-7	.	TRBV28	TGTGCCAGCAGTACCGGGACAGGGATAATCGAGCAGTACTTC	CASSTGTGIIEQYF
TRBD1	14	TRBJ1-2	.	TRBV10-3	TGTGCCAGCAGCCGGGACAGGGAAGCCTATGGCTACACCTTC	CASSRDREAYGYTF
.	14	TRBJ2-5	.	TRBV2	TGTGCCAGCATTTCAGGGTTAACCCTTGAGACCCAGTACTTC	CASISGLTLETQYF
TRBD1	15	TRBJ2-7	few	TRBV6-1	TGTGCCAGCAGTGAAACCGGGACAGGATCCTACGAGCAGTACTTC	CASSETGTGSYEQYF
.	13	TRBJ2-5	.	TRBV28	TGTGCCAGCAGGACAGTGTACCAAGAGACCCAGTACTTC	CASRTVYQETQYF
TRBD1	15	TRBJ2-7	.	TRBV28	TGTGCCAGCAGTGACTCCGGGACAGGGGGAATTGATCGGTACTTC	CASSDSGTGGIDRYF